This record covers a single T cell receptor (beta chain). What it recognizes is unknown. The TCR beta profiling, which covered VDJ combination and CDR3 sequence, was carried out using genomic DNA as the template. In TCRdb, the reads were re-called with MiXCR into one record per CDR3 protein. The table includes 400,000 to 600,000 distinct CDR3 sequences, approximately 33% detected once. Those patients picked for sequencing had displayed CD8+CD57+ cell expansion on flow cytometry. Severe acquired aplastic anemia affected all patients. The sample belongs to a study of CD8+CD57+ T cells in acquired aplastic anemia. As for the study in general: Roughly 3.2 ug was the average amount of DNA from sorted CD4+ and CD8+ cells.

The study, taken as a whole, reports: Patients and controls shared some 29 CD8+ CDR3 sequences, which appeared highly expressed in patients and within their immunodominant clones.

CDR1 MNHNS and CDR2 SASEGT come from the germline V gene. The ends were cut back, 8 bases at V and 1 base at J, with 11 bases in the middle. CDR3 length: 13 residues. The receptor comes from a human donor with aplastic anemia. The V call is TRBV6-1, the J call TRBJ1-1; D call uncertain. Input material: sorted CD4+, CD8+, or CD8+CD57+ T cells (not recorded which) from PBMCs. Written as DNA, the CDR3 is TGTGCCAGCCGGGTAAGGACGAACACTGAAGCTTTCTTT. Protein product: CASRVRTNTEAFF.